One sample yielded the 13 T cell receptor beta chains listed below, sequenced in a study of Graves' ophthalmopathy and Graves' hyperthyroidism. Using RNA transcripts, the TCR beta CDR3 regions were amplified. First-round RT-PCR with HTBI primers preceded a second-round multiplex PCR. TCRdb analysed the multiplex PCR reads with MiXCR anew, one entry per CDR3 protein. Here the sample spans 400,000 to 500,000 distinct CDR3 sequences, 20% to 25% being singletons. The sequencing sample was made of peripheral blood. All receptors come from a woman younger than 30 with stable Graves' hyperthyroidism.

This clonotype has a count of ten or more. V is TRBV2 and J is TRBJ2-5; TRBD2 matches 7 bases. Germline lookup yields CDR1 SNHLY and CDR2 FYNNEI. J gave up 6 bases and V 3 bases, and 4 bases lay outside the gene matches. The CDR3 has 13 residues. DNA for the CDR3: TGTGCCAGCAGTGAGGGCGGGAGAAAGACCCAGTACTTC. It is translated as CASSEGGRKTQYF.

This clonotype has at least ten counts. The genes are TRBV4-2 and TRBJ2-7; the match to TRBD2 covers 10 bases. The germline V gene has CDR1 LGHNA and CDR2 YNFKEQ. The J segment lost 7 bases and the V segment lost 8 bases, leaving 14 bases of the junction unmatched. The CDR3 loop spans 15 amino acids. DNA of the CDR3: TGTGCCAGCCCCATAGAGCGGGAGGGCCGGGGTGAGCAGTACTTC. This gives the protein CASPIEREGRGEQYF.

Worth noting for this clonotype: It may be a read error: a sequence one base away is much more abundant. The V call is TRBV9, the J call TRBJ2-2; no reliable D call. This CDR3 is built from 16 residues. V gave up 2 bases and J gave up 10 bases, with 21 bases separating them. Germline V gives CDR1 SGDLS, CDR2 YYNGEE. This CDR3 reads CASSVSPYQPLEELFF. CDR3 in DNA: TGTGCCAGCAGCGTCTCCCCATACCAACCCCTCGAGGAGCTGTTTTTT.

In regard to this clonotype: A much larger clone differs from this one at a single base, so this may be a read error. The gene calls are TRBV12-3 or TRBV12-4 and TRBJ1-2; unclear D gene. CDR3 length equals 11 residues. The DNA of the CDR3 is TGTGTCAGCAGTCGCTTGGGTGGCTACACCTTC. It specifies CVSSRLGGYTF.

Many counts were recorded for this clonotype. This rearrangement joins TRBV28 to TRBJ2-7; D is ambiguous. Germline CDR1 MDHEN, CDR2 SYDVKM. The CDR3 spans 13 residues. V lost 6 bases to trimming and J lost 5 bases, with 14 bases between them. The CDR3 reads CASSPPVSNEQYF. The CDR3 DNA sequence: TGTGCCAGCAGCCCGCCCGTTTCGAACGAGCAGTACTTC.

The rearrangement links TRBV7-9 to TRBJ2-7, with 7 bases fitting TRBD1. The CDR3 loop spans 11 amino acids. Trimming removed 4 bases from V and 11 bases from J; junction bases left unmatched: 5. The germline gives CDR1 SEHNR, CDR2 FQNEAQ (reference sequence). The CDR3 DNA follows: TGTGCCAGCAGCTCCGGGACAGTGGAGTACTTC. Its protein product is CASSSGTVEYF.

In regard to this clonotype: A much bigger clone sits one base away, suggesting this may be a read error. The V gene is TRBV4-3, the J gene TRBJ1-3, with 10 bases fitting TRBD1. Looked up from germline, CDR1 is LGHNA and CDR2 is YSLEER. The CDR3 runs to 15 residues. J gave up 4 bases and V 7 bases, and 7 bases lay outside the gene matches. CDR3 region: CASIPGTGVGNTIYF. The CDR3 region has the DNA TGCGCCAGCATCCCCGGGACAGGGGTGGGAAACACCATATATTTT.

The V and J genes are TRBV6-2 or TRBV6-3 and TRBJ1-2; D not resolved. Per germline, CDR1 MNHEY and CDR2 SVGEGT. This CDR3 comprises 15 residues. V gave up 2 bases and J gave up 4 bases, with 14 bases separating them. The DNA of the CDR3 is TGTGCCAGCAGTTACCGGAGCGGGTCCACCTATGGCTACACCTTC. It is translated as CASSYRSGSTYGYTF.

This clonotype has at least ten counts. CDR3 sequence reads: CASSQDLQASVSGNTIYF. The CDR3 coding sequence is TGCGCCAGCAGCCAAGATCTTCAAGCTTCCGTCTCTGGAAACACCATATATTTT. The chain has TRBV4-3 and TRBJ1-3; D is ambiguous. Trimming pared 0 bases from V and 0 bases from J, leaving 15 bases between. The CDR3 covers 18 residues. Per the germline V gene, CDR1 is LGHNA and CDR2 is YSLEER.

There are many counts of this clonotype. This sequence joins TRBV6-5 and TRBJ2-7, with 9 nucleotides matching TRBD1. Per the germline V gene, CDR1 is MNHEY and CDR2 is SVGAGI. Losses at the gene ends were 5 bases for V and 2 bases for J; bases not matched to a gene: 7. This CDR3 contains 15 residues. In nucleotides, the CDR3 is TGTGCCAGCAGTCCCTCCGGGACAGGGACCTACGAGCAGTACTTC. It codes for CASSPSGTGTYEQYF.

This clonotype has a count of ten or more. Just one base apart from a much larger clone, this may be a read error. The gene calls are TRBV5-1 and TRBJ2-7; possible D gene TRBD1, 6 bases. This CDR3 has 13 amino acids. Trimming pared 5 bases from V and 0 bases from J, leaving 9 bases between. The germline V gene has CDR1 SGHRS and CDR2 YFSETQ. As DNA, the CDR3 is TGCGCCAGCAGTATGACAGGCTCCTACGAGCAGTACTTC. This gives the protein CASSMTGSYEQYF.

Of note for this clonotype: A much larger clone is a single base away; this may be a read error. The chain combines TRBV30 with TRBJ2-7, with 11 bases aligning to TRBD2. The germline V gene encodes CDR1 GTSNPN and CDR2 SVGIG (reference sequence). The CDR3 is 13 residues long. CDR3 sequence reads: CVCIAGGYYEQYF. The CDR3, as DNA: TGTGTCTGTATAGCGGGAGGGTACTACGAGCAGTACTTC. Full variable domain (rest looked up from reference TRBV30 and TRBJ2-7): SQTIHQWPATLVQPVGSPLSLECTVEGTSNPNLYWYRQAAGRGLQLLFYSVGIGQISSEVPQNLSASRPQDRQFILSSKKLLLSDSGFYLCVCIAGGYYEQYFGPGTRLTVT.

The sample holds many counts of this clonotype. This chain connects TRBV29-1 to TRBJ2-7, with TRBD2 matching 14 bases. Germline-derived CDR1 and CDR2 are SQVTM and ANQGSEA. With V trimmed by 6 bases and J by 1 base, 8 bases remained unmatched. CDR3 length: 16 residues. CDR3 region: CSVAGTSGRMSYEQYF. The CDR3 region has the DNA TGCAGCGTAGCCGGGACTAGCGGGAGAATGTCCTACGAGCAGTACTTC.